The T cell receptor beta chain under discussion was sequenced for a study of PD-1 blockade in classical Hodgkin lymphoma. Points from the study as a whole: According to reports, newly diagnosed patients had lower baseline TCR diversity than healthy donors, and relapsed/refractory patients had lower baseline TCR diversity still.

Clones were sequenced by immunoSEQ multiplex PCR, and TCRdb holds only the in-frame ones, with some missing. The sample yields around 30,000 clones, 60% to 85% seen once. After autologous stem cell transplantation all patients relapsed, and prior brentuximab vedotin exposure differed between cohorts. Comments on this clone: Its antigen is still unknown.

V dropped 5 bases and J dropped 2 bases, with 19 bases sitting between them. The CDR3 contains 16 residues. Germline loops: CDR1 MDHEN, CDR2 SYDVKM. The input for sequencing was peripheral blood mononuclear cells (PBMCs), taken before the second cycle of nivolumab. The source is a human donor with classical Hodgkin lymphoma. The chain couples TRBV28 to TRBJ2-7; possibly TRBD1 for D (6 bases). CDR3 nucleotides: TGTGCCAGCAGTGCGTTAGGGACACCCAATCCCTACGAGCAGTACTTC. It codes for CASSALGTPNPYEQYF.